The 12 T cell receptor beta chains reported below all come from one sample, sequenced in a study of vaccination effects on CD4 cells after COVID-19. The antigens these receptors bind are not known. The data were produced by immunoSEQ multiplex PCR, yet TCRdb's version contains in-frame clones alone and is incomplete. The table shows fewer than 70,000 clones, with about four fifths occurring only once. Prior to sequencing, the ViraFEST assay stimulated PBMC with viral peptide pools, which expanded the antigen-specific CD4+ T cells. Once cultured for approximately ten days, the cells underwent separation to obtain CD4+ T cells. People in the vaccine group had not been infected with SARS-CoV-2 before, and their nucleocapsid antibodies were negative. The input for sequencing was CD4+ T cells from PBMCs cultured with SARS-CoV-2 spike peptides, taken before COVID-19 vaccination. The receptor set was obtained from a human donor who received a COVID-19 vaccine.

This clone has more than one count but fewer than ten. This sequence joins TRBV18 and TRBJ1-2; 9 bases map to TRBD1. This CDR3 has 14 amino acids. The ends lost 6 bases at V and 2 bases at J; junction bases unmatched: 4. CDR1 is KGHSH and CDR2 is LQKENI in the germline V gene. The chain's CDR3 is CASSVDRGNYGYTF. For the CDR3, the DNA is TGTGCCAGCTCTGTCGACAGGGGGAACTATGGCTACACCTTC.

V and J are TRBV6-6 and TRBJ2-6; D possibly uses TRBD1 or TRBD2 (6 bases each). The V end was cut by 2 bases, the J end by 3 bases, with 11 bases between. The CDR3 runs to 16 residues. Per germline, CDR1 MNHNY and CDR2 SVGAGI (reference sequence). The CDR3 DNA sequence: TGTGCCAGCAGTTACGGAGGGGGAGGTGGGGCCAACGTCCTGACTTTC. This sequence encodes CASSYGGGGGANVLTF.

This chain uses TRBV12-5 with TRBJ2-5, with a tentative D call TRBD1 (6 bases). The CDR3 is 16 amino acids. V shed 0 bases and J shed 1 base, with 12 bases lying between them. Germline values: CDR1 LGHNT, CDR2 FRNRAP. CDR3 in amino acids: CASGLVTVGGQETQYF. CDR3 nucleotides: TGTGCTAGTGGTTTGGTAACGGTAGGGGGCCAAGAGACCCAGTACTTC.

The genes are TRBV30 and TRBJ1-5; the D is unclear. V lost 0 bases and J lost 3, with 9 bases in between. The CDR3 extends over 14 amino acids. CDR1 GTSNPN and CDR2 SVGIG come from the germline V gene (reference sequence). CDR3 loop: CAWSVTLVNQPQHF. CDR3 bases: TGTGCCTGGAGTGTAACGCTTGTCAATCAGCCCCAGCATTTT.

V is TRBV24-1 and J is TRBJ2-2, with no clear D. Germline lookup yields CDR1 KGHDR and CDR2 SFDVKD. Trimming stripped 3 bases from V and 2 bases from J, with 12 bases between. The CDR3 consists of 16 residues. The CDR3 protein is CATSDPRAPNTGELFF. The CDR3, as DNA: TGTGCCACCAGTGATCCAAGAGCTCCCAACACCGGGGAGCTGTTTTTT.

The CDR3 nucleotides read TGCGCCAGCAGCTTGGAGGGGTCGGGTAATTCACCCCTCCACTTT. This codes for CASSLEGSGNSPLHF. V is TRBV5-1 and J is TRBJ1-6; TRBD1 is a possible D gene (5 bases). V gave up 0 bases and J gave up 6 bases, with 10 bases separating them. The germline gives CDR1 SGHRS, CDR2 YFSETQ. The CDR3 spans 15 residues.

CDR3 residues: CASSPLTSGFADTQYF. Written as DNA, the CDR3 is TGTGCCAGCAGTCCGCTGACTAGCGGGTTTGCAGATACGCAGTATTTT. The V call is TRBV2, the J call TRBJ2-3; 10 nucleotides match TRBD2. This CDR3 is built from 16 residues. Germline lookup yields CDR1 SNHLY and CDR2 FYNNEI. Trimming took 5 bases from V and 4 from J; bases not matched to a gene: 9.

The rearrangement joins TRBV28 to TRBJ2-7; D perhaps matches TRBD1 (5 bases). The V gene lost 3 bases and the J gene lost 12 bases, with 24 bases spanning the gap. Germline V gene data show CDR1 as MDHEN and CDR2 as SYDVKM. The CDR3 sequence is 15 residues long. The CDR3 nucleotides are TGTGCCAGCAGTTTGAGAATCCCGGACATCCAATTGGCGTACGTC. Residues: CASSLRIPDIQLAYV.

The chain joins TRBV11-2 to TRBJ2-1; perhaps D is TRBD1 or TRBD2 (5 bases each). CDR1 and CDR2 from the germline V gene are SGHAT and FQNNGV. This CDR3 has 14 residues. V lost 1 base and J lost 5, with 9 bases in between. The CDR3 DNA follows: TGTGCCAGCAGCTTAGGACCGGGGCACAATGAGCAGTTCTTC. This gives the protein CASSLGPGHNEQFF.

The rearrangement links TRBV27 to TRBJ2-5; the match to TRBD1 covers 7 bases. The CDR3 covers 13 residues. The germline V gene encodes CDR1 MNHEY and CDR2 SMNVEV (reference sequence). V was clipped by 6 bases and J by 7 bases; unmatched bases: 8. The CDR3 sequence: CASSLTGLGTQYF. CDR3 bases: TGTGCCAGCAGCCTGACAGGGCTCGGGACCCAGTACTTC.

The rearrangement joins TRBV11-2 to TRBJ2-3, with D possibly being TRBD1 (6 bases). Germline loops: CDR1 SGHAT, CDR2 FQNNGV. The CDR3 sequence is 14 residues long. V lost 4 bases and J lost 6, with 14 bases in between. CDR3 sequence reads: CASSSSLQGDTQYF. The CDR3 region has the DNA TGTGCCAGCAGCTCATCGCTCCAGGGGGATACGCAGTATTTT.

The CDR3 region has the DNA TGTGCCAGCAGCTTAAAGGGGGCGGTTGGAGTGACTGAAGCTTTCTTT. It yields the protein CASSLKGAVGVTEAFF. The chain has TRBV7-3 and TRBJ1-1, with 7 bases aligning to TRBD1. The CDR3 contains 16 residues. Germline loops: CDR1 SGHTA, CDR2 FQGTGA. The V segment lost 1 base and the J segment 5 bases; nucleotides outside the gene matches: 10.